This TCR beta chain was sequenced in a study of shared clonotypes between healthy human individuals. Study-wide findings and caveats: Clonotypes that were shared across a few donors made up around 5% of naive CD4 clonotypes.

Profiling relied on immunoSEQ multiplex PCR, and the TCRdb table lists in-frame clones only, not all of them. The top ten hold around 1% of the sample, which has about 2 million clones, approximately 94% seen once. As defined, naive CD8 cells were CD45RO-negative and positively selected for CCR7, with terminally differentiated effector memory CD45RA+ cells excluded. A word on this clone: As yet, its antigen is unknown.

The TCR was taken from a man younger than 30 in good health. The source material was naive CD8+ T cells sorted from blood.

DNA for the CDR3: TGCGCCAGCAGCCAAGATTGGGACAACTACAATGAGCAGTTCTTC. This translates into CASSQDWDNYNEQFF. The chain combines TRBV4-1 with TRBJ2-1, with TRBD1 as a possible D gene (6 bases). This CDR3 spans 15 amino acids. Trimming removed 0 bases at V and 3 bases at J, with 9 bases between. Germline values: CDR1 MGHRA, CDR2 YSYEKL.